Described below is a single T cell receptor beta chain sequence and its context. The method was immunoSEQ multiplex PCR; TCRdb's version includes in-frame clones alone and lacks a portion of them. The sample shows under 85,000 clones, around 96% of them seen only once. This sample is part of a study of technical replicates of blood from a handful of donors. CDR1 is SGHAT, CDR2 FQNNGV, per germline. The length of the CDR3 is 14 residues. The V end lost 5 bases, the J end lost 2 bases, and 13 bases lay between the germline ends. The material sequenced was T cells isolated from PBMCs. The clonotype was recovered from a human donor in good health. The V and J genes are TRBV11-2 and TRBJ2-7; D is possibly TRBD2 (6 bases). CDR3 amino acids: CASSPPGGAYEQYF. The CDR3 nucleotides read TGTGCCAGCAGCCCGCCTGGAGGGGCCTACGAGCAGTACTTC.